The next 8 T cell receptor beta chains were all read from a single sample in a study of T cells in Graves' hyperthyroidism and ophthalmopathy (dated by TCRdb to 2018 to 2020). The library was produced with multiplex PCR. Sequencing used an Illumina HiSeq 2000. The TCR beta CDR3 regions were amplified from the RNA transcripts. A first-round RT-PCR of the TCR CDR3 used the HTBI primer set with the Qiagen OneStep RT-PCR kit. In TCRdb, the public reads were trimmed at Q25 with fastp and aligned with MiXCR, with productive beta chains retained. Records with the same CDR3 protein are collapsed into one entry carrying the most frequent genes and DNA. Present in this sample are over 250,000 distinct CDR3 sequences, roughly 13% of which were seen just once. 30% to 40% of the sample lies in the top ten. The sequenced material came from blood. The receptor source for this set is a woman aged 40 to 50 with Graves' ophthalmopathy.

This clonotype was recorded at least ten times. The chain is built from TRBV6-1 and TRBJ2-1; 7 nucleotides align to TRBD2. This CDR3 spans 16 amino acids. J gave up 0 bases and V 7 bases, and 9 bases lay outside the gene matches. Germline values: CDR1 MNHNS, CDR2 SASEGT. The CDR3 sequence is CASTPGGSSSYNEQFF. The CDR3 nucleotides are TGTGCCAGCACCCCCGGGGGGTCGAGCTCCTACAATGAGCAGTTCTTC.

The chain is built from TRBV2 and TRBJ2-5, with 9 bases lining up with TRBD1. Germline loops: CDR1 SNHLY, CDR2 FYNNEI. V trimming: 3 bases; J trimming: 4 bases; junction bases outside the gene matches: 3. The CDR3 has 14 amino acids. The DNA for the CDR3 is TGTGCCAGCAGTGAGGCACAGGGGGCAGAGACCCAGTACTTC. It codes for CASSEAQGAETQYF.

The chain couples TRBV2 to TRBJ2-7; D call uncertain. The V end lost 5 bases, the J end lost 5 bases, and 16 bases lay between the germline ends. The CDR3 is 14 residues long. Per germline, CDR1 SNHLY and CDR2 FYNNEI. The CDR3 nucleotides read TGTGCCAGCAGTCCACTTGGGCTTCTCCACGAGCAGTACTTC. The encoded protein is CASSPLGLLHEQYF.

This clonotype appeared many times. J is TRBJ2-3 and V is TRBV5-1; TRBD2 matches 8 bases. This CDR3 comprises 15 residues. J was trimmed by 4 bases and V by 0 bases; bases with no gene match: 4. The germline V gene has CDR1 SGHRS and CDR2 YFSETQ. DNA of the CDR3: TGCGCCAGCAGCTTGGGGGTAGCGGGGTCAGATACGCAGTATTTT. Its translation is CASSLGVAGSDTQYF.

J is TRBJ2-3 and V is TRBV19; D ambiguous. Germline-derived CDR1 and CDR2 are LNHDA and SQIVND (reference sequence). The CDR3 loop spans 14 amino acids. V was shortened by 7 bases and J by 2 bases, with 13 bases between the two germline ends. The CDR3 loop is CASTDVFPTDTQYF. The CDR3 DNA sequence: TGTGCCAGTACCGACGTTTTTCCCACAGATACGCAGTATTTT.

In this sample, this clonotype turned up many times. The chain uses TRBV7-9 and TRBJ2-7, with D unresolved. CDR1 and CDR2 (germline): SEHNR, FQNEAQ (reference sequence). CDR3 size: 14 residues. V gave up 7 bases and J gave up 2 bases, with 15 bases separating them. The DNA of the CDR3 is TGTGCCAGCACCCCAAGTGGGGTACCCTACGAGCAGTACTTC. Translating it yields CASTPSGVPYEQYF.

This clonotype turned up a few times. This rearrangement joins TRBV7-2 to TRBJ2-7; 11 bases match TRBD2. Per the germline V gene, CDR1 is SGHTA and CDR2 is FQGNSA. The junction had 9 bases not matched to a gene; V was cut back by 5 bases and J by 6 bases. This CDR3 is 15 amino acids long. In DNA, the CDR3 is TGTGCCAGCAGCGCCTTTAGCGGGGGGGCCGGCGAGCAGTACTTC. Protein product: CASSAFSGGAGEQYF.

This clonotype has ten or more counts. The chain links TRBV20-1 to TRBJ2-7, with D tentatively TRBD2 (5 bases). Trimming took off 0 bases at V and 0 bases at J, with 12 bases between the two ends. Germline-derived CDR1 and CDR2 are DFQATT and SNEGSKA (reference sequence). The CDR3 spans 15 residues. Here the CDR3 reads CSARDHTGSSYEQYF. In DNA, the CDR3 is TGCAGTGCTAGAGATCATACGGGGAGCTCCTACGAGCAGTACTTC.